One sample yielded the 16 T cell receptor beta chains listed below, sequenced in a study of cytomegalovirus exposure and HLA in healthy donors. TCRdb keeps only in-frame clones here, not all; method: immunoSEQ multiplex PCR. The top ten hold around 2.4% of the sample, which has around 160,000 clones, around four fifths seen once. Sequenced sample: PBMCs. The receptors originated from a man aged 25 to 40 in good health and CMV-seropositive.

This chain's CDR3 is CSATDKNTEAFF. The DNA for the CDR3 is TGCAGCGCCACCGACAAGAACACTGAAGCTTTCTTT. This chain connects TRBV29-1 to TRBJ1-1; D gene uncertain. The germline CDR1 and CDR2 sequences are SQVTM and ANQGSEA. The V gene lost 7 bases and the J gene lost 1 base, with 10 bases spanning the gap. This CDR3 spans 12 amino acids.

This clone has a single count. V is TRBV14 and J is TRBJ2-3; TRBD1 matches at 11 bases. This CDR3 spans 16 amino acids. With V trimmed by 5 bases and J by 2 bases, 6 bases remained unmatched. The V gene's germline CDR1 is SGHDN and CDR2 FVKESK. The CDR3 spells CASSDRTGGTTDTQYF. The CDR3, as DNA: TGTGCCAGCAGCGACCGGACAGGGGGCACCACAGATACGCAGTATTTT.

This clone is a singleton in its sample. The chain combines TRBV15 with TRBJ2-7; no firm D call. Germline V gene sequence: CDR1 LNHNV, CDR2 YYDKDF (reference sequence). The CDR3 has 13 amino acids. V lost 0 bases to trimming and J lost 2 bases, with 5 bases between them. Here the CDR3 DNA reads TGTGCCACCAGCAGAGATCCGGCCTACGAGCAGTACTTC. The encoded protein is CATSRDPAYEQYF.

This clone has a handful of counts. The chain couples TRBV30 to TRBJ2-7; 9 nucleotides align to TRBD2. Trimming at V came to 0 bases and at J to 13 bases, leaving 10 bases not matched to a gene. The CDR3 consists of 13 residues. The germline CDR1 and CDR2 sequences are GTSNPN and SVGIG (reference sequence). The chain's CDR3 is CAWSVGTSSRSYF. The CDR3 nucleotides read TGTGCCTGGAGTGTCGGGACTAGCTCCCGTTCATACTTC.

The CDR3 DNA is TGTGCCAGCAGCTCCGGGACGGGGGGCAATGAGCAGTTCTTC. Translated, it gives CASSSGTGGNEQFF. The gene calls are TRBV11-2 and TRBJ2-1, with 7 bases that match TRBD2. This CDR3 region has 14 residues. With 4 bases clipped from V and 6 bases from J, the junction kept 6 bases outside the gene matches. CDR1 is SGHAT and CDR2 is FQNNGV in the germline V gene.

DNA for the CDR3: TGTGCCAGCTCGGCAGGGGGCGGGGAGACCCAGTACTTC. It encodes CASSAGGGETQYF. The chain recombines TRBV18 with TRBJ2-5; 8 nucleotides match TRBD1. After removal of 6 bases from V and 5 bases from J, the junction contained 5 bases not matched to a gene. CDR1 is KGHSH and CDR2 is LQKENI in the germline V gene. The length of the CDR3 is 13 residues.

The chain carries TRBV9 and TRBJ2-7; 7 nucleotides line up with TRBD1. Germline CDR1 is SGDLS and CDR2 is YYNGEE. With 0 bases clipped from V and 2 bases from J, the junction kept 14 bases outside the gene matches. The CDR3 loop spans 18 amino acids. DNA of the CDR3: TGTGCCAGCAGCGTAGAAGACACTCCGGGACAGCAACCCTACGAGCAGTACTTC. It codes for CASSVEDTPGQQPYEQYF. The full variable domain, completed using reference TRBV9 and TRBJ2-7, is DSGVTQTPKHLITATGQRVTLRCSPRSGDLSVYWYQQSLDQGLQFLIQYYNGEERAKGNILERFSAQQFPDLHSELNLSSLELGDSALYFCASSVEDTPGQQPYEQYFGPGTRLTVT.

This clone was counted a few times. The chain has TRBV13 and TRBJ1-1; TRBD1 matches 7 bases. V shed 7 bases and J 1 base; nucleotides not matched to a gene: 6. This CDR3 is 14 amino acids long. The germline V gene encodes CDR1 PRHDT and CDR2 FYEKMQ (reference sequence). Written as DNA, the CDR3 is TGTGCCAGCAAGGGGGACAGCAAGAACACTGAAGCTTTCTTT. Its protein product is CASKGDSKNTEAFF.

V is TRBV27 and J is TRBJ2-7, with TRBD2 matching over 12 bases. The CDR3 loop spans 14 amino acids. J gave up 6 bases and V 3 bases, and 3 bases lay outside the gene matches. Germline V CDR1 and CDR2: MNHEY, SMNVEV (reference sequence). In DNA form, the CDR3 reads TGTGCCAGCAGTTTGACTAGCGGGGGCGGCGAGCAGTACTTC. Encoded protein: CASSLTSGGGEQYF.

This clone was picked up a small number of times. The chain has TRBV30 and TRBJ1-2; D remains unclear. V lost 1 base and J 3 bases, leaving 18 bases between the germline ends. The CDR3 spans 16 residues. Germline lookup yields CDR1 GTSNPN and CDR2 SVGIG (reference sequence). CDR3 DNA sequence: TGTGCCTGGAGTGCGGCGGGTGCGGAGCGCTACTATGGCTACACCTTC. The encoded protein is CAWSAAGAERYYGYTF.

This clone has only one observation. V is TRBV4-1 and J is TRBJ2-2; D not certain. In germline, CDR1 is MGHRA, CDR2 YSYEKL. V was pared by 4 bases and J by 0 bases, with 12 bases between. CDR3 length: 16 residues. The CDR3 nucleotides read TGCGCCAGCAGCCTAAGGAGTCTCCCGAACACCGGGGAGCTGTTTTTT. Encoded protein: CASSLRSLPNTGELFF.

The rearrangement joins TRBV5-5 to TRBJ1-6; 9 bases are shared with TRBD1. Losses at the gene ends were 0 bases for V and 9 bases for J; bases not matched to a gene: 4. This CDR3 region has 15 residues. CDR1 SGHKS and CDR2 YYEKEE come from the germline V gene (reference sequence). DNA of the CDR3: TGTGCCAGCAGCTTGGCCGGGACAGGGACTTCACCCCTCCACTTT. It encodes CASSLAGTGTSPLHF.

This chain links TRBV6-5 with TRBJ2-2; 7 bases map to TRBD1. J gave up 5 bases and V 0 bases, and 6 bases lay outside the gene matches. Germline V gene lookup returns CDR1 MNHEY and CDR2 SVGAGI. The CDR3 totals 16 residues. The DNA of the CDR3 is TGTGCCAGCAGTTACTCAAACAGGGGCGGGACCGGGGAGCTGTTTTTT. The encoded protein is CASSYSNRGGTGELFF.

This clone has a handful of counts. J is TRBJ2-7 and V is TRBV25-1, with a possible D match to TRBD2 (6 bases). The germline gives CDR1 MGHDK, CDR2 SYGVNS. Trimming pared 7 bases from V and 3 bases from J, leaving 13 bases between. The CDR3 is made up of 13 amino acids. The CDR3 reads CASIPPGVYEQYF. In nucleotides, the CDR3 is TGTGCCAGCATCCCACCGGGGGTCTACGAGCAGTACTTC.

The chain links TRBV27 to TRBJ1-2; 11 bases match TRBD1. Germline V gene data show CDR1 as MNHEY and CDR2 as SMNVEV (reference sequence). The J segment lost 6 bases and the V segment lost 4 bases, leaving 10 bases of the junction unmatched. The CDR3 loop spans 16 amino acids. CDR3 amino acids: CASSSNRDRGADGYTF. The CDR3 DNA is TGTGCCAGCAGTTCCAATCGGGACAGGGGGGCGGATGGCTACACCTTC.

J is TRBJ2-5 and V is TRBV6-6, with 7 nucleotides matching TRBD2. The V and J ends lost 6 bases and 5 bases, in that order; junction bases with no gene match: 6. CDR3 length: 13 residues. CDR1 is MNHNY, CDR2 SVGAGI, per germline (reference sequence). The chain's CDR3 is CASRRGGEETQYF. The CDR3 bases are TGTGCCAGCAGACGTGGGGGGGAGGAGACCCAGTACTTC.